What follows are 5 T cell receptor beta chains derived from one specimen sequenced in a study of T cells of healthy individuals. TCRdb called the 5' RACE reads again in MiXCR, with one record for every CDR3 protein. The sample lists about 60,000 distinct CDR3 sequences, 15% to 20% seen once, with around 5% in the top ten. The source of these receptors is a human donor in good health.

V is TRBV7-9 and J is TRBJ1-1; D unclear. The V gene lost 1 base and the J gene lost 8 bases, with 8 bases spanning the gap. Germline assignment: CDR1 SEHNR and CDR2 FQNEAQ (reference sequence). CDR3 length equals 12 residues. The CDR3 loop reads CASSLDQEEAFF. The CDR3 DNA reads as TGTGCCAGCAGCTTAGACCAGGAAGAAGCTTTCTTT.

The chain is built from TRBV29-1 and TRBJ1-2; TRBD1 agrees at 9 bases. The V and J ends lost 7 bases and 7 bases, in that order; junction bases with no gene match: 13. The germline V gene encodes CDR1 SQVTM and CDR2 ANQGSEA. This CDR3 has 14 amino acids. CDR3 nucleotide sequence: TGCAGCGCTAAACTCGGACAGGGGCGAGGTGGCTACACCTTC. It codes for CSAKLGQGRGGYTF.

This clonotype has only one observation. It is likely a read error, because the conserved phenylalanine at the end of the CDR3 is missing. The rearrangement joins TRBV6-5 to TRBJ2-1; tentative D call: TRBD2 (7 bases). Per germline, CDR1 MNHEY and CDR2 SVGAGI. The CDR3 extends over 19 amino acids. Between the trimmed V and J ends, which lost 5 bases and 0 bases, there was a span of 23 bases. This chain's CDR3 is CASSRRGGRLVFSYNEQFS. CDR3 in DNA: TGTGCCAGCAGTAGAAGGGGGGGCCGTCTGGTTTTCTCCTACAATGAGCAGTTCTCC.

This chain connects TRBV7-6 to TRBJ2-1, with 11 bases that match TRBD2. The CDR3 runs to 15 residues. Trimming took 5 bases from V and 4 from J; bases not matched to a gene: 4. Germline assignment: CDR1 SGHVS and CDR2 FNYEAQ. The CDR3 spells CASSVSGGAYNEQFF. The DNA for the CDR3 is TGTGCCAGCAGCGTTAGCGGGGGGGCATACAATGAGCAGTTCTTC.

This rearrangement joins TRBV7-9 to TRBJ1-1; no clear D gene. From germline, CDR1 is SEHNR and CDR2 FQNEAQ (reference sequence). The CDR3 runs to 14 residues. V lost 2 bases to trimming and J lost 1 base, with 8 bases between them. The DNA of the CDR3 is TGTGCCAGCAGCTTATTTTCAGAGAACACTGAAGCTTTCTTT. Encoded protein: CASSLFSENTEAFF.